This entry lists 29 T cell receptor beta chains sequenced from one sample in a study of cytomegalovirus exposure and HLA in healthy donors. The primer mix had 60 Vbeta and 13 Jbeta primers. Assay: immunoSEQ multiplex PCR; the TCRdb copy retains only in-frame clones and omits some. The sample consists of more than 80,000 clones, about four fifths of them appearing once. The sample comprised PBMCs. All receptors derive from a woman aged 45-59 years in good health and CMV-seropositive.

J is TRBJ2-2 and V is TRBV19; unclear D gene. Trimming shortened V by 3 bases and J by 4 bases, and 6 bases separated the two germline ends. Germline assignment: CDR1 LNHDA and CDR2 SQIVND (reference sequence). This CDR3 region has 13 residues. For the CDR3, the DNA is TGTGCCAGTAGTATCATGCGCACCGGGGAGCTGTTTTTT. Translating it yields CASSIMRTGELFF.

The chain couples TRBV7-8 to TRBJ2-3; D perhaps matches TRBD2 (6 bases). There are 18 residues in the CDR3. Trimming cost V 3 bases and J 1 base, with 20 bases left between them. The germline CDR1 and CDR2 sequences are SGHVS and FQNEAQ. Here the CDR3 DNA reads TGTGCCAGCAGCTTCGTCATCGGGAGAGGGGCCGGCACAGATACGCAGTATTTT. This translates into CASSFVIGRGAGTDTQYF.

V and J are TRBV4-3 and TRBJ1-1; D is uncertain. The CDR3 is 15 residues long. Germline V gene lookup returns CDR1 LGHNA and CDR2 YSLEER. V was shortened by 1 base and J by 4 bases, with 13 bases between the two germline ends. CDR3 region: CASSQGSGFGTEAFF. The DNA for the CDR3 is TGCGCCAGCAGCCAAGGATCAGGATTCGGCACTGAAGCTTTCTTT.

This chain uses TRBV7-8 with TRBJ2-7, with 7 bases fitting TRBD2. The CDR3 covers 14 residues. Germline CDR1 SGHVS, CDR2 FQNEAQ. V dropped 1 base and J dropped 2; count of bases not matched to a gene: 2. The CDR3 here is CASSLVGRAYEQYF. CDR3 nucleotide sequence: TGTGCCAGCAGCTTAGTAGGGAGGGCCTACGAGCAGTACTTC.

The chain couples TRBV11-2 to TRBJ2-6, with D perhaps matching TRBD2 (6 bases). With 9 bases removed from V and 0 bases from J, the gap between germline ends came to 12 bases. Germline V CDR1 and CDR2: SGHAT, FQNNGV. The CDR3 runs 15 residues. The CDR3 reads CASSGGHSGANVLTF. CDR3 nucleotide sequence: TGTGCCAGTAGCGGTGGACACTCTGGGGCCAACGTCCTGACTTTC.

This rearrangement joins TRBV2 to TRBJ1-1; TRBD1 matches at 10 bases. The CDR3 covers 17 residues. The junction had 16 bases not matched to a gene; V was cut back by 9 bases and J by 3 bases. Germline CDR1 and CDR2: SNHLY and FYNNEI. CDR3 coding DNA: TGTGCCAGGCGGACGGCGGACAGGGGGTATTTGGACACTGAAGCTTTCTTT. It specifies CARRTADRGYLDTEAFF.

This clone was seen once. CDR3 sequence (DNA): TGTGCCAGCAGTAAGACAGGGGGAGGCACTGAAGCTTTCTTT. As protein: CASSKTGGGTEAFF. The rearrangement links TRBV6-1 to TRBJ1-1, with 9 bases fitting TRBD1. Looked up from germline, CDR1 is MNHNS and CDR2 is SASEGT. V shed 5 bases, J shed 4 bases, and the junction held 5 bases outside the gene matches. CDR3 length equals 14 residues.

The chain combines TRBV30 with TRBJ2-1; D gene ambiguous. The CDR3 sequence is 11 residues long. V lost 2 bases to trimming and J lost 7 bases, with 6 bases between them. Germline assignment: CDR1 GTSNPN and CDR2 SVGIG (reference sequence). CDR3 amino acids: CAWSQVNEQFF. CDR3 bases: TGTGCCTGGAGTCAGGTGAATGAGCAGTTCTTC.

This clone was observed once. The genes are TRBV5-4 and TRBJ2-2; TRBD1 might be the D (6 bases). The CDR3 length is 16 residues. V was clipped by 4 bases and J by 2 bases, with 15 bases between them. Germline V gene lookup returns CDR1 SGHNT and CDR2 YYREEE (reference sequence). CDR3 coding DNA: TGTGCCAGCAGCCCGCCAGGCAGGGGAAACACCGGGGAGCTGTTTTTT. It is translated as CASSPPGRGNTGELFF. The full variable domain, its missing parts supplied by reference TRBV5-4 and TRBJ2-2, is ETGVTQSPTHLIKTRGQQVTLRCSSQSGHNTVSWYQQALGQGPQFIFQYYREEENGRGNFPPRFSGLQFPNYSSELNVNALELDDSALYLCASSPPGRGNTGELFFGEGSRLTVL.

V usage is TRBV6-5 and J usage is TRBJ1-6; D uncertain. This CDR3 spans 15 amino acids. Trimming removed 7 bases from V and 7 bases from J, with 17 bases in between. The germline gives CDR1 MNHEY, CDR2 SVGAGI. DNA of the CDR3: TGTGCCAGCAATCCTGTATGGGCTTCAAATTCACCCCTCCACTTT. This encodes CASNPVWASNSPLHF.

CDR3 loop: CASSFLPNRDPNEKLFF. The CDR3 DNA follows: TGTGCCAGCAGTTTTCTGCCCAACAGGGACCCTAATGAAAAACTGTTTTTT. The chain recombines TRBV28 with TRBJ1-4; perhaps TRBD1 as D (6 bases). Trimming stripped 3 bases from V and 3 bases from J, with 17 bases between. The length of the CDR3 is 17 residues. Germline CDR1 is MDHEN and CDR2 is SYDVKM.

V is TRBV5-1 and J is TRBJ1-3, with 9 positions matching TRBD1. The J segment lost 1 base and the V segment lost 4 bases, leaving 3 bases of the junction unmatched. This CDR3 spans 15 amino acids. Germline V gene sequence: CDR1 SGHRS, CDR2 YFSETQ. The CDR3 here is CASSPGTGSGNTIYF. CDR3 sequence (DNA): TGCGCCAGCAGCCCAGGGACAGGGTCTGGAAACACCATATATTTT.

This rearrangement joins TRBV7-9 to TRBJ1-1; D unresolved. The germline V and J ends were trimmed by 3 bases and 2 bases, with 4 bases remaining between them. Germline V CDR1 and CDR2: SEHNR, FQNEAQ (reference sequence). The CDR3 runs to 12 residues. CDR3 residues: CASSFHNTEAFF. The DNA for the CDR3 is TGTGCCAGCAGCTTTCATAACACTGAAGCTTTCTTT.

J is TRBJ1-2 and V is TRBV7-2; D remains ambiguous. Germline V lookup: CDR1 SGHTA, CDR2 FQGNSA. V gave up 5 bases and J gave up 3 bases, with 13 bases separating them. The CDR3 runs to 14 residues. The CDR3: CASSPPPGYYGYTF. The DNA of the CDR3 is TGTGCCAGCAGCCCCCCCCCAGGATACTATGGCTACACCTTC.

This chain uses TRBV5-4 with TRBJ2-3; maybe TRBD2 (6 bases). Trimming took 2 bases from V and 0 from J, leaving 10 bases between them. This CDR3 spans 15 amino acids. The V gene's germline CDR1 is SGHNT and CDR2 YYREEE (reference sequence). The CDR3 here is CASSFGTQSTDTQYF. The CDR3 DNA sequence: TGTGCCAGCAGCTTCGGGACTCAAAGCACAGATACGCAGTATTTT.

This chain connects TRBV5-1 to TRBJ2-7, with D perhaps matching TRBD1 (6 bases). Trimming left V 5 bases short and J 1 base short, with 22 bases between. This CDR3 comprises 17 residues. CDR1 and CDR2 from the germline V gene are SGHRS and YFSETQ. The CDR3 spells CASRENPTDRASYEQYF. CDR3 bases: TGCGCCAGCAGAGAAAACCCTACGGACAGAGCATCCTACGAGCAGTACTTC.

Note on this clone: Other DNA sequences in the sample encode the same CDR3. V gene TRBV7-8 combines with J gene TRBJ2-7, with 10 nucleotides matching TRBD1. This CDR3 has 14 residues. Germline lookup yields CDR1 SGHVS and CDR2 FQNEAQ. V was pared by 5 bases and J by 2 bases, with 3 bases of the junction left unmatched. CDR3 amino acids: CASSLGQGAYEQYF. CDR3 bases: TGTGCCAGCAGCCTAGGACAGGGGGCCTACGAGCAGTACTTC.

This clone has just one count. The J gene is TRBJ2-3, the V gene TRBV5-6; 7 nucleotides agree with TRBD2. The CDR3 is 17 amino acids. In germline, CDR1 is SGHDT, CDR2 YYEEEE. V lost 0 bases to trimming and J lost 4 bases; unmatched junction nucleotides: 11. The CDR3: CASSLEPTSEEADTQYF. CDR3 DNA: TGTGCCAGCAGCTTGGAGCCCACTAGCGAGGAGGCAGATACGCAGTATTTT. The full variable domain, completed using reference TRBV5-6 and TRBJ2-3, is DAGVTQSPTHLIKTRGQQVTLRCSPKSGHDTVSWYQQALGQGPQFIFQYYEEEERQRGNFPDRFSGHQFPNYSSELNVNALLLGDSALYLCASSLEPTSEEADTQYFGPGTRLTVL.

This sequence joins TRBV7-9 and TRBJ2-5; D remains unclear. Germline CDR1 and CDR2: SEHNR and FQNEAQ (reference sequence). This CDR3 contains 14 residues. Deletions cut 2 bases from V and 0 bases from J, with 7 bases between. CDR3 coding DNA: TGTGCCAGCAGCTTATTTACGGACCAAGAGACCCAGTACTTC. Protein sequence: CASSLFTDQETQYF.

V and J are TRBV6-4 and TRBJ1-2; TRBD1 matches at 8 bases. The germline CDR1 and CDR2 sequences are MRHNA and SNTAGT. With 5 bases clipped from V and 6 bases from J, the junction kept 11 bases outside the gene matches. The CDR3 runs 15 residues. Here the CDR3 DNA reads TGTGCCAGCAGTACCCAGGGGGCGGAACGGAATGGCTACACCTTC. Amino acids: CASSTQGAERNGYTF.

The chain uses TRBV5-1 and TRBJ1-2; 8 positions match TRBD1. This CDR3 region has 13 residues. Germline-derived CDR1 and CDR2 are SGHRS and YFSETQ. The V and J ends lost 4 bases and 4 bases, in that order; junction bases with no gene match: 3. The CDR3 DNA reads TGCGCCAGCAGCCCTGGGACAGGCTATGGCTACACCTTC. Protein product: CASSPGTGYGYTF.

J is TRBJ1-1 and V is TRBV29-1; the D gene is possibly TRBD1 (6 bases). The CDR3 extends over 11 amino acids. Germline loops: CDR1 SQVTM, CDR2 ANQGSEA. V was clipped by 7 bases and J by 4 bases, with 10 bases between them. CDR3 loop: CSAEGGTEAFF. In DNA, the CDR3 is TGCAGCGCTGAGGGGGGCACTGAAGCTTTCTTT. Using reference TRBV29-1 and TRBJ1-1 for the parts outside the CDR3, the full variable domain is SAVISQKPSRDICQRGTSLTIQCQVDSQVTMMFWYRQQPGQSLTLIATANQGSEATYESGFVIDKFPISRPNLTFSTLTVSNMSPEDSSIYLCSAEGGTEAFFGQGTRLTVV.

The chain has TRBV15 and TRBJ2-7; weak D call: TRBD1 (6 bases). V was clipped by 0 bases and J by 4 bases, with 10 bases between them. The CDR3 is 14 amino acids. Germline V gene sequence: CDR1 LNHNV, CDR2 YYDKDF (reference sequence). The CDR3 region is CATSRDARGYEQYF. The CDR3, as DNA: TGTGCCACCAGCAGAGATGCCAGGGGATACGAGCAGTACTTC.

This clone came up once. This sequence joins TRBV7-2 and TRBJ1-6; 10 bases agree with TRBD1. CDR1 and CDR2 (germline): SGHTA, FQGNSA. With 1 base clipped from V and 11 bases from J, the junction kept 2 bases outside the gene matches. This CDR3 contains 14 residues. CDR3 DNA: TGTGCCAGCAGCTTAGGGACAGGGGGACCACCCCTCCACTTT. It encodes CASSLGTGGPPLHF.

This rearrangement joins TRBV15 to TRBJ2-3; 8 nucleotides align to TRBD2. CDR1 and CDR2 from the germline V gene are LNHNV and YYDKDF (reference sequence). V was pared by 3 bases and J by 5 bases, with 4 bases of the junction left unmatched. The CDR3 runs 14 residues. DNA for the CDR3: TGTGCCACCAGCAGCCCCGGGGGGGGAGATACGCAGTATTTT. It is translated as CATSSPGGGDTQYF.

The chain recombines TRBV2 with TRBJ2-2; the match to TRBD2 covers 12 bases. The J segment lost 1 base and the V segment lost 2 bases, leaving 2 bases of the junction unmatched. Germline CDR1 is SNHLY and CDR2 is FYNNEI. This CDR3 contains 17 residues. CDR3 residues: CASSEWTSGENTGELFF. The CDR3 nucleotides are TGTGCCAGCAGTGAATGGACTAGCGGGGAGAACACCGGGGAGCTGTTTTTT.

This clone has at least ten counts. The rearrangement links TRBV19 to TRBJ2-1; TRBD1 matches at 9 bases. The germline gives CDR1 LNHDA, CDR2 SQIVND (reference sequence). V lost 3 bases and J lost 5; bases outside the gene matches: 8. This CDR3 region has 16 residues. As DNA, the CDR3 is TGTGCCAGTAGTATCCAATGGGGACAGGGAGACAATGAGCAGTTCTTC. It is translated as CASSIQWGQGDNEQFF.

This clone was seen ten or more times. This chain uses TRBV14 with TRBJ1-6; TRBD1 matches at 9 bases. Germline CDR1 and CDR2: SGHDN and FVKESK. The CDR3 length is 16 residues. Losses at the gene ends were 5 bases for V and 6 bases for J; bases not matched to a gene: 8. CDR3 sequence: CASSVRTGAGNSPLHF. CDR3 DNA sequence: TGTGCCAGCAGCGTCCGGACAGGGGCGGGTAATTCACCCCTCCACTTT.

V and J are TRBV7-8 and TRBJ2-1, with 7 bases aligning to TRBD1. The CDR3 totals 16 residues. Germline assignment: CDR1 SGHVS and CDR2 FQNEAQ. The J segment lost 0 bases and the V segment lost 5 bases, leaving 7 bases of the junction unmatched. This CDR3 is CASSPKTGHSYNEQFF. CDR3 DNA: TGTGCCAGCAGCCCAAAGACAGGGCACTCCTACAATGAGCAGTTCTTC.